The rows below give T cell receptor beta chains drawn from one sample of a study of cytomegalovirus exposure and HLA in healthy donors. Generated by immunoSEQ multiplex PCR, the TCRdb table keeps only in-frame clones and is missing some. The table lists around 140,000 clones, almost 80% of them singletons. The specimen was PBMCs. Every receptor here comes from a female donor in good health and CMV-seronegative. The CDR3 runs from the conserved cysteine through the conserved F or W. The D gene is left open where the match is weak. Only part of the rows carry a size: once, few, many, or a class if the clone is expanded.

D gene,clone size,J gene,V gene,CDR3 protein,CDR3 DNA
NA,NA,TRBJ2-2,TRBV28,CASSLFSSGELFF,TGTGCCAGCAGTTTATTCTCTAGCGGGGAGCTGTTTTTT
NA,NA,TRBJ1-1,TRBV11-3,CASSQGQNGGAFF,TGTGCCAGCAGCCAAGGACAAAACGGCGGTGCTTTCTTT
TRBD1,once,TRBJ1-2,TRBV28,CASRTDRAGYTF,TGTGCCAGCAGGACGGACAGGGCTGGCTACACCTTC
TRBD1,NA,TRBJ1-4,TRBV7-8,CASSRTRQGLITTNEKLFF,TGTGCCAGCAGCCGAACAAGACAGGGGCTAATAACAACTAATGAAAAACTGTTTTTT
NA,NA,TRBJ2-7,TRBV5-1,CASSLAGSISYEQYF,TGCGCCAGCAGCCTGGCCGGGTCCATCTCCTACGAGCAGTACTTC
TRBD2,NA,TRBJ2-1,TRBV14,CASSQDPLAGRYNEQFF,TGTGCCAGCAGCCAAGACCCACTAGCGGGCCGTTACAATGAGCAGTTCTTC
TRBD2,NA,TRBJ2-7,TRBV5-4,CASSDWGGYYEQYF,TGTGCCAGCAGTGACTGGGGGGGATACTACGAGCAGTACTTC
NA,NA,TRBJ2-4,TRBV20-1,CSARQGNIQYF,TGCAGTGCTAGACAGGGAAACATTCAGTACTTC
NA,once,TRBJ1-1,TRBV18,CASSPLTGEAFF,TGTGCCAGCTCACCGCTCACAGGGGAAGCTTTCTTT
TRBD2,NA,TRBJ2-7,TRBV29-1,CSSGLAGVLRCYEQYF,TGCAGCTCGGGACTAGCGGGGGTGCTCCGATGCTACGAGCAGTACTTC
TRBD1,NA,TRBJ2-3,TRBV11-3,CASSRQGDTQYF,TGTGCCAGCAGCCGACAGGGAGATACGCAGTATTTT
TRBD2,NA,TRBJ2-5,TRBV27,CASSPRLARYQETQYF,TGTGCCAGCAGTCCCCGACTAGCGCGGTACCAAGAGACCCAGTACTTC
NA,few,TRBJ2-7,TRBV7-8,CASSFLVAQSYEQYF,TGTGCCAGCAGCTTCTTGGTAGCGCAATCCTACGAGCAGTACTTC